These 2 T cell receptor beta chains were sequenced from one sample in a study of T cells after yellow fever vaccination. TCRdb re-called the 5' RACE reads with MiXCR, one entry per CDR3 protein. The sample lists 200,000 to 300,000 distinct CDR3 sequences, roughly 3.5% occurring once. The sample here was PBMCs, taken 15 days after the yellow fever booster vaccination. Receptors were obtained from a man between 18 and 29 years old who received the YFV17D yellow fever vaccine.

This clonotype was seen many times. The chain recombines TRBV6-6 with TRBJ1-4; D is uncertain. Germline V CDR1 and CDR2: MNHNY, SVGAGI (reference sequence). The CDR3 is 15 amino acids. V was pared by 2 bases and J by 1 base, with 8 bases between. CDR3 sequence (DNA): TGTGCCAGCAGTTACGCGCGGGTAACTAATGAAAAACTGTTTTTT. Encoded protein: CASSYARVTNEKLFF.

In its sample, this clonotype was seen many times. This sequence joins TRBV5-1 and TRBJ2-2; the D call may be TRBD1 or TRBD2 (5 bases each). V shed 3 bases and J shed 6 bases, with 9 bases lying between them. Germline-derived CDR1 and CDR2 are SGHRS and YFSETQ. The CDR3 covers 13 residues. In DNA form, the CDR3 reads TGCGCCAGCAGCTCCCTGGGGGCCGGGGAGCTGTTTTTT. It translates to CASSSLGAGELFF.